What follows are 15 T cell receptor beta chains derived from one specimen sequenced in a study of STAT5B mutations in CD4+ large granular lymphocyte leukemia. Method: immunoSEQ multiplex PCR; TCRdb's copy keeps in-frame clones and lacks some. This table holds around 37,000 clones, about 81% found once. The sample taken for sequencing was CD4+ T cells from blood buffy coats. All receptors derive from a human donor in good health.

This sequence joins TRBV5-1 and TRBJ2-7; 9 bases agree with TRBD1. With V trimmed by 4 bases and J by 3 bases, 11 bases remained unmatched. Germline CDR1 and CDR2: SGHRS and YFSETQ. The CDR3 runs 16 residues. CDR3 amino acids: CASSVLSGTGNYEQYF. As DNA, the CDR3 is TGCGCCAGCAGCGTGCTGTCCGGGACAGGGAACTACGAGCAGTACTTC. The complete variable domain, with remaining parts taken from reference TRBV5-1 and TRBJ2-7, reads KAGVTQTPRYLIKTRGQQVTLSCSPISGHRSVSWYQQTPGQGLQFLFEYFSETQRNKGNFPGRFSGRQFSNSRSEMNVSTLELGDSALYLCASSVLSGTGNYEQYFGPGTRLTVT.

V usage is TRBV7-2 and J usage is TRBJ2-1; 9 bases are shared with TRBD2. In germline, CDR1 is SGHTA, CDR2 FQGNSA. After removal of 5 bases from V and 4 bases from J, the junction contained 6 bases not matched to a gene. The CDR3 length is 15 residues. Here the CDR3 reads CASSTSLAGYNEQFF. The CDR3 DNA sequence: TGTGCCAGCAGCACATCACTAGCGGGTTACAATGAGCAGTTCTTC.

V usage is TRBV7-2 and J usage is TRBJ2-3; 11 bases map to TRBD2. The CDR3 is 15 residues long. The ends lost 7 bases at V and 4 bases at J; junction bases unmatched: 7. CDR1 is SGHTA, CDR2 FQGNSA, per germline. The CDR3 bases are TGTGCCAGCAAGGAGCTAGCGGGAGGCTCAGATACGCAGTATTTT. Its translation is CASKELAGGSDTQYF.

V gene TRBV7-8 combines with J gene TRBJ2-3, with TRBD1 matching over 8 bases. The germline gives CDR1 SGHVS, CDR2 FQNEAQ. The V and J ends lost 7 bases and 0 bases, in that order; junction bases with no gene match: 6. The CDR3 is made up of 15 amino acids. The CDR3 nucleotides read TGTGCCAGCACAGGGGGCCGGACTAGCACAGATACGCAGTATTTT. Translated, it gives CASTGGRTSTDTQYF.

V gene TRBV4-1 combines with J gene TRBJ2-3, with D unclear. The V gene's germline CDR1 is MGHRA and CDR2 YSYEKL. The CDR3 has 15 residues. V was shortened by 1 base and J by 0 bases, with 8 bases between the two germline ends. CDR3 DNA: TGCGCCAGCAGCCAAGGTGTTCAAAGCACAGATACGCAGTATTTT. Its translation is CASSQGVQSTDTQYF.

The chain combines TRBV11-2 with TRBJ2-3; no firm D call. Per germline, CDR1 SGHAT and CDR2 FQNNGV. The V and J ends lost 2 bases and 3 bases respectively, with 6 bases between them. CDR3 length: 13 amino acids. CDR3 sequence: CASSLWTTDTQYF. CDR3 DNA: TGTGCCAGCAGCTTATGGACGACAGATACGCAGTATTTT.

CDR3 DNA sequence: TGTGCCAGTAGGCGGGGGGGAGGGCCCCCAGAGACCCAGTACTTC. This encodes CASRRGGGPPETQYF. V and J are TRBV19 and TRBJ2-5; TRBD2 agrees at 9 bases. The junction had 9 bases not matched to a gene; V was cut back by 6 bases and J by 4 bases. The CDR3 spans 15 residues. Germline V lookup: CDR1 LNHDA, CDR2 SQIVND (reference sequence).

The chain couples TRBV18 to TRBJ1-1; D is unclear. V shed 3 bases and J shed 2 bases, with 4 bases lying between them. The CDR3 runs 12 residues. Germline-derived CDR1 and CDR2 are KGHSH and LQKENI. The CDR3 sequence is CASSPLNTEAFF. The CDR3, as DNA: TGTGCCAGCTCACCCTTAAACACTGAAGCTTTCTTT.

The chain links TRBV11-3 to TRBJ2-1, with 8 bases aligning to TRBD1. V dropped 0 bases and J dropped 3; count of bases not matched to a gene: 10. This CDR3 comprises 18 residues. Germline loops: CDR1 SGHNT, CDR2 YENEEA. The CDR3 sequence is CASSLDQTGTGYYNEQFF. The CDR3 nucleotides read TGTGCCAGCAGCTTAGATCAAACAGGGACAGGTTACTACAATGAGCAGTTCTTC. Supplemented by reference TRBV11-3 and TRBJ2-1, the full variable domain reads EAGVVQSPRYKIIEKKQPVAFWCNPISGHNTLYWYLQNLGQGPELLIRYENEEAVDDSQLPKDRFSAERLKGVDSTLKIQPAELGDSAVYLCASSLDQTGTGYYNEQFFGPGTRLTVL.

This clone was recorded once. The V gene is TRBV9, the J gene TRBJ2-3, with D unresolved. In germline, CDR1 is SGDLS, CDR2 YYNGEE. V shed 2 bases and J shed 0 bases, with 7 bases lying between them. The CDR3 is 14 residues long. The CDR3 region has the DNA TGTGCCAGCAGCGTGGGCAGAAGCACAGATACGCAGTATTTT. It is translated as CASSVGRSTDTQYF.

The CDR3 sequence is CRNWGSDTQYF. The CDR3 DNA reads as TGCAGGAACTGGGGTTCAGATACGCAGTATTTT. The chain employs TRBV20-1 and TRBJ2-3; D is undetermined. There are 11 residues in the CDR3. Germline values: CDR1 DFQATT, CDR2 SNEGSKA (reference sequence).

The chain recombines TRBV5-1 with TRBJ2-1, with unresolved D. The CDR3 loop spans 14 amino acids. The ends were cut back, 7 bases at V and 8 bases at J, with 19 bases in the middle. In germline, CDR1 is SGHRS, CDR2 YFSETQ. The CDR3 DNA is TGCGCCAGCGGCGCTCAGAAGGGTGGGGATGAGCAGTTCTTC. Amino acid sequence: CASGAQKGGDEQFF.

This clone was seen only once. This chain uses TRBV18 with TRBJ1-2; 9 bases fit TRBD1. Germline assignment: CDR1 KGHSH and CDR2 LQKENI. V trimming: 1 base; J trimming: 3 bases; junction bases outside the gene matches: 3. The CDR3 extends over 15 amino acids. CDR3 region: CASSPRDRGYYGYTF. CDR3 bases: TGTGCCAGCTCACCACGTGACAGGGGGTACTATGGCTACACCTTC.

In its sample, this clone was seen once. J is TRBJ1-1 and V is TRBV18, with a tentative D call TRBD1 (6 bases). The CDR3 covers 14 residues. The V end was cut by 3 bases, the J end by 8 bases, with 16 bases between. The germline CDR1 and CDR2 sequences are KGHSH and LQKENI. For the CDR3, the DNA is TGTGCCAGCTCACCGCTACAGGGCGATGGAGAAGCTTTCTTT. Translated, it gives CASSPLQGDGEAFF.

The rearrangement uses TRBV2 and TRBJ1-5; D gene uncertain. The CDR3 extends over 12 amino acids. V lost 4 bases, J lost 4 bases, and 5 bases lay in between. Germline loops: CDR1 SNHLY, CDR2 FYNNEI. The CDR3 loop reads CASSGNNQPQHF. CDR3 DNA: TGTGCCAGCAGTGGAAATAATCAGCCCCAGCATTTT.